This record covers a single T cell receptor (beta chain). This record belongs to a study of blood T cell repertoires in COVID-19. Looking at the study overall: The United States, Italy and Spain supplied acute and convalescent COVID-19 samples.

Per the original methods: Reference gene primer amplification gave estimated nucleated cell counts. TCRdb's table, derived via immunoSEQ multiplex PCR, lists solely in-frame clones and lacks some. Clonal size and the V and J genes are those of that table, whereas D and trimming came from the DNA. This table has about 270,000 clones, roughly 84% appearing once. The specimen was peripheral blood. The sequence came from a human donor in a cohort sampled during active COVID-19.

This chain's CDR3 is CASSGLAGGGPDNEQFF. In DNA form, the CDR3 reads TGTGCCAGCAGCGGACTAGCGGGAGGGGGTCCGGACAATGAGCAGTTCTTC. The V call is TRBV7-9, the J call TRBJ2-1; 15 bases are shared with TRBD2. This CDR3 has 17 residues. Germline lookup yields CDR1 SEHNR and CDR2 FQNEAQ (reference sequence). With 5 bases clipped from V and 5 bases from J, the junction kept 7 bases outside the gene matches.